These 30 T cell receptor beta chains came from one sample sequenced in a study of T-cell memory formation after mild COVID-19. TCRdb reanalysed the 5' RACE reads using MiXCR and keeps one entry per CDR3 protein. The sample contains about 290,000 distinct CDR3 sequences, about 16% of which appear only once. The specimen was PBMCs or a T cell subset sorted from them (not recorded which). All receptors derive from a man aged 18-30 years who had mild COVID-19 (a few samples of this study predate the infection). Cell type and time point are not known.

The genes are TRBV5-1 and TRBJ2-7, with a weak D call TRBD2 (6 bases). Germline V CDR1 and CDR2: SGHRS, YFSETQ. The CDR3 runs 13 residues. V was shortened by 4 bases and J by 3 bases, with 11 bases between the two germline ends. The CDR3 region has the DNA TGCGCCAGCAGCCCGGGACTGGGCTACGAGCAGTACTTC. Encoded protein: CASSPGLGYEQYF. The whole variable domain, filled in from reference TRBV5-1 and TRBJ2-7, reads KAGVTQTPRYLIKTRGQQVTLSCSPISGHRSVSWYQQTPGQGLQFLFEYFSETQRNKGNFPGRFSGRQFSNSRSEMNVSTLELGDSALYLCASSPGLGYEQYFGPGTRLTVT.

The CDR3 nucleotides are TGTGCCAGCAGAGTGACAGGAGCCAATCAGCCCCAGCATTTT. Protein product: CASRVTGANQPQHF. This rearrangement joins TRBV12-3 or TRBV12-4 to TRBJ1-5, with D perhaps matching TRBD1 (6 bases). The CDR3 consists of 14 residues. Trimming stripped 6 bases from V and 3 bases from J, with 12 bases between.

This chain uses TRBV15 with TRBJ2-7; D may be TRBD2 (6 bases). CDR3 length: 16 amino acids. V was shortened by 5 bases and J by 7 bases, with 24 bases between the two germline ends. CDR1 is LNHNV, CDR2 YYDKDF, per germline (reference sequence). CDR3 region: CATSGGNTGSLGEQYF. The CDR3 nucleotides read TGTGCCACCAGCGGGGGGAACACGGGGAGTCTAGGAGAGCAGTACTTC.

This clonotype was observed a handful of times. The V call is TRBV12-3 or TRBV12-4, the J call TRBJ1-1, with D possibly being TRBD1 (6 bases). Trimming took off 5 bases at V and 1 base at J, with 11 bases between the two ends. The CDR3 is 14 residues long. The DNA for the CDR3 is TGTGCCAGCAGTGTCCGGACAGAGAACACTGAAGCTTTCTTT. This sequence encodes CASSVRTENTEAFF.

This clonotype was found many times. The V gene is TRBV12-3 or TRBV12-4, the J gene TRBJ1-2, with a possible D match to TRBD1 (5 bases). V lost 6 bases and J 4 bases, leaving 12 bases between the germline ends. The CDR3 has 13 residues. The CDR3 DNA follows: TGTGCCAGCAGCCTCGGGGCCAGCTATGGCTACACCTTC. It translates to CASSLGASYGYTF.

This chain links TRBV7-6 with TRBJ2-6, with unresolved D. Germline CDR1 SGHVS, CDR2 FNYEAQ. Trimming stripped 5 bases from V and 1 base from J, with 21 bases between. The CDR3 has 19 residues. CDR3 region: CASSPTPYEYGSGANVLTF. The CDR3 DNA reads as TGTGCCAGCAGCCCAACGCCCTATGAGTATGGTTCTGGGGCCAACGTCCTGACTTTC.

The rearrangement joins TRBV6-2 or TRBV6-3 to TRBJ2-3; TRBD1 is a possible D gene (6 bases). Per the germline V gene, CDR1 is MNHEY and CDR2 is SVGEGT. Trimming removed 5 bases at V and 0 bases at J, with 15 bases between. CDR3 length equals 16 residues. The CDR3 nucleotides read TGTGCCAGCAGTCATCCAGGGGAGAGGAGCACAGATACGCAGTATTTT. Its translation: CASSHPGERSTDTQYF.

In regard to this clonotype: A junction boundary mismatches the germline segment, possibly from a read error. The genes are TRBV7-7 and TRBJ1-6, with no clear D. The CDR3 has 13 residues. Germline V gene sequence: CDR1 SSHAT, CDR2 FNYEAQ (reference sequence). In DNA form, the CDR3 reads TGTGCTAGCAGCATAGACAAAGGCTCACCCCTCCACTTT. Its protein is CASSIDKGSPLHF.

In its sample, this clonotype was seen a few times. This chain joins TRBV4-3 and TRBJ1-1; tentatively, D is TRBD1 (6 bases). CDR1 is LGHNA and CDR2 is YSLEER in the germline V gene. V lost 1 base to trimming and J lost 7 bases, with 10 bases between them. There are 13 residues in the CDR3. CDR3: CASSQGRTVEAFF. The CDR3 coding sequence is TGCGCCAGCAGCCAAGGAAGGACAGTTGAAGCTTTCTTT.

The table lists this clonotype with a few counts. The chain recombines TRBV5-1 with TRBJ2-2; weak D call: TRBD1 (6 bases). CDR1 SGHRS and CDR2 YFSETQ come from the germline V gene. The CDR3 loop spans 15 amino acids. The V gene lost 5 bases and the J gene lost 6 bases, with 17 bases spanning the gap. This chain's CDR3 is CASRTGWLGSGELFF. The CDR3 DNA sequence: TGCGCCAGCAGAACAGGGTGGCTTGGCTCCGGGGAGCTGTTTTTT.

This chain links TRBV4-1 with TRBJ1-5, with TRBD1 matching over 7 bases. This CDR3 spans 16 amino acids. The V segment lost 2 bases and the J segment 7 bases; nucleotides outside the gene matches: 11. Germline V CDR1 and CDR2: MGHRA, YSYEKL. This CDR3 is CASSQPTRGMGQPQHF. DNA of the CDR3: TGCGCCAGCAGCCAACCTACCAGGGGGATGGGGCAGCCCCAGCATTTT.

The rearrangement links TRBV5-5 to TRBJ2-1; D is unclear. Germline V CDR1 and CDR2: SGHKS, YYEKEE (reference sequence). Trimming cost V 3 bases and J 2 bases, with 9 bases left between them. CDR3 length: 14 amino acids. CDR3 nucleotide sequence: TGTGCCAGCAGCTCCGACACGGCCTACAATGAGCAGTTCTTC. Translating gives CASSSDTAYNEQFF.

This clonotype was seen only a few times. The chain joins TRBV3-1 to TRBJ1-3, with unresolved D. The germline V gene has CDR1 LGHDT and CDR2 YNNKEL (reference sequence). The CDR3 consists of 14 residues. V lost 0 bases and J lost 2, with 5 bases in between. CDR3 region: CASSQDLTGNTIYF. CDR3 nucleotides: TGTGCCAGCAGCCAAGATCTGACTGGAAACACCATATATTTT.

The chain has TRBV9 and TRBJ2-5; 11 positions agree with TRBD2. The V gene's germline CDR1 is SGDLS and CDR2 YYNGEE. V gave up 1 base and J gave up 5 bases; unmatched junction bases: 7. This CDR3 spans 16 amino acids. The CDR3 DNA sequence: TGTGCCAGCAGCGTAAGTCCGACTAGCGGGGAGGAGACCCAGTACTTC. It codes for CASSVSPTSGEETQYF.

The CDR3 region has the DNA TGTGCCAGCAGCTTCGGAGCGGGGGGACTCTACAATGAGCAGTTCTTC. Its translation is CASSFGAGGLYNEQFF. This sequence joins TRBV7-9 and TRBJ2-1, with 9 bases matching TRBD2. This CDR3 spans 16 amino acids. Trimming removed 3 bases from V and 3 bases from J; junction bases left unmatched: 6. Germline CDR1 and CDR2: SEHNR and FQNEAQ (reference sequence).

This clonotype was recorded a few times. The CDR3 DNA reads as TGTGCCAGCTCAAAAAGCACAGATACGCAGTATTTT. Translated: CASSKSTDTQYF. The chain combines TRBV18 with TRBJ2-3; D call uncertain. Germline V gene sequence: CDR1 KGHSH, CDR2 LQKENI. This CDR3 has 12 amino acids. V lost 5 bases to trimming and J lost 0 bases, with 3 bases between them.

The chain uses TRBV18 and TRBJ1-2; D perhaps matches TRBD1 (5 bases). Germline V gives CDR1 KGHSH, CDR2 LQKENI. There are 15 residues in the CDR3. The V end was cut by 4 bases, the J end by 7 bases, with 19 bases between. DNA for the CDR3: TGTGCCAGCTCACTCAGGGACTCCTACACCCGTGGCTACACCTTC. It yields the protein CASSLRDSYTRGYTF.

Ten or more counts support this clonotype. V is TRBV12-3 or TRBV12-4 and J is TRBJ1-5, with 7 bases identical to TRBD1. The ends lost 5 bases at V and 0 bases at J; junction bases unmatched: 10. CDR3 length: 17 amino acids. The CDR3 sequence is CASSPRRGGFSNQPQHF. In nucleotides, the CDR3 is TGTGCCAGCAGTCCCCGGAGAGGGGGCTTTAGCAATCAGCCCCAGCATTTT.

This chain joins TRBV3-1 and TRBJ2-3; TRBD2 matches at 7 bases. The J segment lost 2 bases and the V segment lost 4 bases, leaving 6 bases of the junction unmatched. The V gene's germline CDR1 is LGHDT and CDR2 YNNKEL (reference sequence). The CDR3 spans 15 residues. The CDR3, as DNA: TGTGCCAGCAGCCCCACAGCGGGGAACACAGATACGCAGTATTTT. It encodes CASSPTAGNTDTQYF.

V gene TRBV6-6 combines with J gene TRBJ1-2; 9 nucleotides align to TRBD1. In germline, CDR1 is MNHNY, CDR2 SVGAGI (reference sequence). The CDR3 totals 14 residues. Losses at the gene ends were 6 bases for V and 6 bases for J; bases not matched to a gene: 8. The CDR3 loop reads CASRLGQGMDGYTF. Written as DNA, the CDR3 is TGTGCCAGCAGGTTAGGACAGGGGATGGATGGCTACACCTTC.

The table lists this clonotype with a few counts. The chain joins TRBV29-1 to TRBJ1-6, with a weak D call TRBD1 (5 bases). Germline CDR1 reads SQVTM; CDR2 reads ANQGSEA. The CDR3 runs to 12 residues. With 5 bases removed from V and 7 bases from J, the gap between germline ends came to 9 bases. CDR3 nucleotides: TGCAGCGTTCGCCAGGGAAATTCACCCCTCCACTTT. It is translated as CSVRQGNSPLHF.

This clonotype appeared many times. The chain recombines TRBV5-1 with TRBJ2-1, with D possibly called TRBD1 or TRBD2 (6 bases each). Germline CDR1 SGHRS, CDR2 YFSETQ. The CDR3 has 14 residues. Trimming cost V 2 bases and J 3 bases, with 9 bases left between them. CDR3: CASSFGGLYNEQFF. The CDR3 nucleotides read TGCGCCAGCAGCTTCGGGGGCCTCTACAATGAGCAGTTCTTC.

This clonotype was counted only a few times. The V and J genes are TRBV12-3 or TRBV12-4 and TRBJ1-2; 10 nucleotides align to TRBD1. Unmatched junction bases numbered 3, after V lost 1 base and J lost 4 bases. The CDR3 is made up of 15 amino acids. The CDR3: CASSLGGQGTYGYTF. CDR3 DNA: TGTGCCAGCAGTTTAGGGGGACAGGGGACCTATGGCTACACCTTC.

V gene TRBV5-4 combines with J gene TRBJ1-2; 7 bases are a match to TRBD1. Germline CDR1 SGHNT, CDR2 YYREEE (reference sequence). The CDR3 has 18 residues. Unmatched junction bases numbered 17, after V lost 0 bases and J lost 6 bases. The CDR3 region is CASSLASGNAQGRNGYTF. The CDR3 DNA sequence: TGTGCCAGCAGCTTGGCCAGTGGGAACGCACAGGGGAGAAATGGCTACACCTTC.

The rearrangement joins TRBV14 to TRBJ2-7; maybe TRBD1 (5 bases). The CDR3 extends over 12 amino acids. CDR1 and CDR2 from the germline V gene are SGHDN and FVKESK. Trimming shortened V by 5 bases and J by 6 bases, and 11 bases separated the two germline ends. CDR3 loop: CASSDQGSEQYV. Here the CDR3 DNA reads TGTGCCAGCAGCGACCAGGGATCCGAGCAGTACGTC.

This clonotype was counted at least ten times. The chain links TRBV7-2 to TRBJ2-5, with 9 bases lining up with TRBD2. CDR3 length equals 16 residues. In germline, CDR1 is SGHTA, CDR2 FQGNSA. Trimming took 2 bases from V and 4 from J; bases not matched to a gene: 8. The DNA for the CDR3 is TGTGCCAGCAGCTTAACCAGCGGGGGGCTAGTAGAGACCCAGTACTTC. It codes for CASSLTSGGLVETQYF.

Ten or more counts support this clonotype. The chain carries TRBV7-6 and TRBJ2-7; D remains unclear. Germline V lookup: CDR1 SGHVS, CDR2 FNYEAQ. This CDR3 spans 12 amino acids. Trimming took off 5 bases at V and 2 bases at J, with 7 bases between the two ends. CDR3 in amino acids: CASSDGTYEQYF. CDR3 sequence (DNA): TGTGCCAGCAGCGATGGGACCTACGAGCAGTACTTC.

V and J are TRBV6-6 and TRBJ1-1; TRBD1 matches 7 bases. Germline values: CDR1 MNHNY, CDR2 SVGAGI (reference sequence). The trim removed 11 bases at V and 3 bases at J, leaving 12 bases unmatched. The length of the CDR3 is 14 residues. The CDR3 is CAGSTGMGYTEAFF. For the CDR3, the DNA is TGTGCCGGCTCGACAGGGATGGGGTACACTGAAGCTTTCTTT.

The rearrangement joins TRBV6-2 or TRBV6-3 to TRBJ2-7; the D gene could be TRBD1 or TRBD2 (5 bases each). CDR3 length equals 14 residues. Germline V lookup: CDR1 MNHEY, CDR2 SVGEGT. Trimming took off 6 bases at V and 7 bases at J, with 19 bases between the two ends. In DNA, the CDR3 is TGTGCCAGCAGCCAAGGGTCGGGGCCCTGGGAGCAGTACTTC. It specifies CASSQGSGPWEQYF.

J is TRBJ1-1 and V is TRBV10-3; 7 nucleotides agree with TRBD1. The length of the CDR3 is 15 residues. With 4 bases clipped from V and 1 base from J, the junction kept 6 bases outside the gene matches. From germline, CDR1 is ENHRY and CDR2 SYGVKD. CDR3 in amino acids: CAISVTGDENTEAFF. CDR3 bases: TGTGCCATCAGTGTTACAGGGGACGAGAACACTGAAGCTTTCTTT.